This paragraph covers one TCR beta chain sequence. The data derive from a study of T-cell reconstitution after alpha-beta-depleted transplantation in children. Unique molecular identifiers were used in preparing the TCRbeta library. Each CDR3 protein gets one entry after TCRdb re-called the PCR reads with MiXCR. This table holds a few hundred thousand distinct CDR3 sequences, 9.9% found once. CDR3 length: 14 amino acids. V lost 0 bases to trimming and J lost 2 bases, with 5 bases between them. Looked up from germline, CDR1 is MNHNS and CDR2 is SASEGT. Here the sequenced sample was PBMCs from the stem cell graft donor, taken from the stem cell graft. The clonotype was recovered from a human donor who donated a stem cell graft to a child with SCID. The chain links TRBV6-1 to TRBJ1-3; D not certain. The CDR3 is CASSEARPGNTIYF. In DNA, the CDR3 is TGTGCCAGCAGTGAAGCTCGCCCTGGAAACACCATATATTTT.